Each of the 3 T cell receptor beta chains below was sequenced from the same sample in a study of T cells after yellow fever vaccination. Using its own MiXCR run on the 5' RACE reads, TCRdb lists one record per CDR3 protein. Seen here are 500,000 to 650,000 distinct CDR3 sequences, roughly 13% observed once, and the top ten hold more than 13%. This specimen consisted of PBMCs, obtained on the day of the yellow fever booster vaccination. The receptors were sampled from a man younger than 45 who received the YFV17D yellow fever vaccine.

The chain links TRBV27 to TRBJ2-2; possible D gene TRBD2, 6 bases. The CDR3 totals 14 residues. Trimming took 7 bases from V and 6 from J, leaving 15 bases between them. Germline CDR1 and CDR2: MNHEY and SMNVEV (reference sequence). CDR3 sequence (DNA): TGTGCCAGCACCCTGGGGGGTGGCCCCGGGGAGCTGTTTTTT. Its translation is CASTLGGGPGELFF.

The J gene is TRBJ2-3, the V gene TRBV6-4, with TRBD2 matching over 8 bases. This CDR3 has 15 amino acids. V lost 4 bases and J lost 6; bases outside the gene matches: 9. Germline V gene sequence: CDR1 MRHNA, CDR2 SNTAGT. CDR3 region: CASSVSGDDGDTQYF. Here the CDR3 DNA reads TGTGCCAGCAGTGTTAGCGGGGACGATGGGGATACGCAGTATTTT.

The rearrangement joins TRBV24-1 to TRBJ2-3, with 9 nucleotides matching TRBD1. From germline, CDR1 is KGHDR and CDR2 SFDVKD. This CDR3 has 17 amino acids. Trimming at V came to 3 bases and at J to 4 bases, leaving 10 bases not matched to a gene. CDR3 nucleotides: TGTGCCACCAGTGATGCTCCGGGACAGGGATCTCCAGATACGCAGTATTTT. As protein: CATSDAPGQGSPDTQYF.